The clone carrying this T cell receptor beta chain was observed once. As yet, its antigen is unknown. The data stem from a study of PD-L1 blockade in urothelial cancer. At the level of the study: Patients had undergone 0 to 3 prior chemotherapy regimens. Treatment start was followed by blood analysis at 3 weeks (second dose) and again at 6 weeks. Study-wide results and limits: Stronger expansion of tumor-associated clones in blood at 3 weeks distinguished durable-benefit patients. Below-median pretreatment blood TCR clonality was a predictor of better survival.

V gave up 0 bases and J gave up 3 bases, with 6 bases separating them. The CDR3 covers 14 residues. In germline, CDR1 is SGHNT, CDR2 YYREEE (reference sequence). Clones were sequenced by immunoSEQ multiplex PCR, and TCRdb holds only the in-frame ones, with some missing. This table holds 44,000 or so clones, 88% found once. The sample here was PBMCs, taken around atezolizumab (anti-PD-L1) treatment. The V call is TRBV5-4, the J call TRBJ2-2; D not resolved. The clonotype comes from a man of 80 years or more with urothelial cancer. The CDR3 loop reads CASSLGLYTGELFF. The CDR3 DNA reads as TGTGCCAGCAGCTTGGGACTTTACACCGGGGAGCTGTTTTTT.